This entry features one T cell receptor beta chain sequence. Its antigen is unidentified. The record originates from a study of vaccination and CD4 T cells after COVID-19. As for time point: late sampling 161 to 241 days after vaccination in a few convalescent patients. Indicated treatment: approximately nine-day PBMC culture with coronavirus spike peptide pools or control peptides (ViraFEST assay). T cells were expanded with peptide pools, and expanded clonotypes were identified by TCR sequencing. All positive PCR tests were dated between March and December 2020, predating US Alpha, Beta and Delta variants. Cultured CD4+ T cells had their DNA profiled by the Oncomine TCR Beta short-read assay. One entry per CDR3 protein, called by TCRdb with MiXCR from the PCR reads. The sample has about 30,000 distinct CDR3 sequences, roughly 34% seen once. This TCR derives from a human donor who had recovered from COVID-19. Sample: CD4+ T cells from blood, cultured in vitro, taken about 7 months after SARS-CoV-2 vaccination.

This CDR3 is CASSLEGQQWADTQYF. In DNA, the CDR3 is TGTGCCAGCAGCTTGGAGGGACAGCAGTGGGCAGATACGCAGTATTTT. This chain connects TRBV5-4 to TRBJ2-3; TRBD1 matches at 7 bases. With 0 bases clipped from V and 4 bases from J, the junction kept 8 bases outside the gene matches. This CDR3 has 16 residues. In germline, CDR1 is SGHNT, CDR2 YYREEE (reference sequence).